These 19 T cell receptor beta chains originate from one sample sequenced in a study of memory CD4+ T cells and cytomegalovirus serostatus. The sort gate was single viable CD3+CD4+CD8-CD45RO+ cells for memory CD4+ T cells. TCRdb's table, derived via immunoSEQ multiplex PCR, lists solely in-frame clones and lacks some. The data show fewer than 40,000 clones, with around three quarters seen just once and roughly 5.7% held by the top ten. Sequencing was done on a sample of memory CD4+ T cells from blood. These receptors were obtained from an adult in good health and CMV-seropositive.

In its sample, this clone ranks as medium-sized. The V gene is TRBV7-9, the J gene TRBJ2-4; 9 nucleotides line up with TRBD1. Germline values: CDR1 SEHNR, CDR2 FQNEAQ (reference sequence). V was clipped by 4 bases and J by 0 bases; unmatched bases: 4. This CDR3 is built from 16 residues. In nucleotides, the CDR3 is TGTGCCAGCAGCTCATACAGGGGGCTAGCCAAAAACATTCAGTACTTC. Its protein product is CASSSYRGLAKNIQYF.

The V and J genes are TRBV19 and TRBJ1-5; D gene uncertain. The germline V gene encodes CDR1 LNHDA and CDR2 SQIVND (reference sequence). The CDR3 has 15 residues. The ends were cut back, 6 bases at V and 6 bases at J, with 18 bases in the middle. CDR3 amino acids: CASSPMDEKGQPQHF. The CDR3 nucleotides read TGTGCCAGTAGCCCCATGGATGAGAAGGGTCAGCCCCAGCATTTT.

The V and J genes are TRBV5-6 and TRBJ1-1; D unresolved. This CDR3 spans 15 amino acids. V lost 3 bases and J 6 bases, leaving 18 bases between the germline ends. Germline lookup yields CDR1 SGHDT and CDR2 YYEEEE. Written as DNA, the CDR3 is TGTGCCAGCAGCTCGAGCCGTGTTCGGGTGGCTGAAGCTTTCTTT. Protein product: CASSSSRVRVAEAFF.

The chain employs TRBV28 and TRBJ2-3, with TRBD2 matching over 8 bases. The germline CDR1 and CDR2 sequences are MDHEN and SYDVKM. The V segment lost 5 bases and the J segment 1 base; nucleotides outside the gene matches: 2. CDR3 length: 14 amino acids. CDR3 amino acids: CASSVAGRTDTQYF. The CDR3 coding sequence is TGTGCCAGCAGTGTAGCGGGACGCACAGATACGCAGTATTTT.

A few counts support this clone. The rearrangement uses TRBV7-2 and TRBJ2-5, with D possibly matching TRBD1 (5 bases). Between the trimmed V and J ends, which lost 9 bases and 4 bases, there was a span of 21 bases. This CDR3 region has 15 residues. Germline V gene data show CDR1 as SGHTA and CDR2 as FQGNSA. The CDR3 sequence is CASGQGRVWAETQYF. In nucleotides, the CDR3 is TGTGCCAGTGGCCAGGGTCGGGTATGGGCAGAGACCCAGTACTTC.

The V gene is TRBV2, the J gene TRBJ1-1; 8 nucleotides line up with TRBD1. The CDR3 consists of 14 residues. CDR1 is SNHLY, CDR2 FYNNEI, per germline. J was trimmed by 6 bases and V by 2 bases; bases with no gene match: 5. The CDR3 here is CASSEHQGASEAFF. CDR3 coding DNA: TGTGCCAGCAGTGAACACCAGGGGGCCTCTGAAGCTTTCTTT.

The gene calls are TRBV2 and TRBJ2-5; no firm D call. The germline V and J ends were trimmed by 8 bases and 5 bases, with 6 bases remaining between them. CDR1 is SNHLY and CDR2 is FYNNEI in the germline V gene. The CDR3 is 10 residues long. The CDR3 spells CASLIETQYF. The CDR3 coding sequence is TGTGCCAGCTTAATTGAGACCCAGTACTTC.

The CDR3 region has the DNA TGTGCCAGCAGTTGGGGCCTGAACACTGAAGCTTTCTTT. Protein product: CASSWGLNTEAFF. The genes are TRBV6-5 and TRBJ1-1; D may be TRBD1 (5 bases). The germline V gene encodes CDR1 MNHEY and CDR2 SVGAGI. This CDR3 has 13 residues. Deletions cut 4 bases from V and 0 bases from J, with 6 bases between.

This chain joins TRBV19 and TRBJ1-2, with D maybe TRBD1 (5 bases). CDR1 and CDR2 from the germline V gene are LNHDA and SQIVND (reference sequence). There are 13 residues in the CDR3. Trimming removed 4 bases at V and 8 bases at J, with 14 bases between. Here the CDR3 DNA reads TGTGCCAGTAGTAAGACCGGGACCTGGGGCTACACCTTC. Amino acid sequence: CASSKTGTWGYTF.

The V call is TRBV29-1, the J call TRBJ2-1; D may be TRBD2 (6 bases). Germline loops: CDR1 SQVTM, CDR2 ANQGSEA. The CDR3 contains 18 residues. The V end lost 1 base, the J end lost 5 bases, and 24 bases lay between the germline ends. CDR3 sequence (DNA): TGCAGCGTTGAAGGTAGTCTCGCGGGGCGCACCGGAAACAATGAGCAGTTCTTC. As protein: CSVEGSLAGRTGNNEQFF.

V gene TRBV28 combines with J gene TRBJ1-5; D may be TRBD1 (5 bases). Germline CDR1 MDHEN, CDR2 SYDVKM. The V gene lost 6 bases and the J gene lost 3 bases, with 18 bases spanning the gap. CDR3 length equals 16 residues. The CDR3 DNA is TGTGCCAGCAGCCGCAATGAGGGGCTCGACAATCAGCCCCAGCATTTT. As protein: CASSRNEGLDNQPQHF. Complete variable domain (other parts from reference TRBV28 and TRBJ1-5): DVKVTQSSRYLVKRTGEKVFLECVQDMDHENMFWYRQDPGLGLRLIYFSYDVKMKEKGDIPEGYSVSREKKERFSLILESASTNQTSMYLCASSRNEGLDNQPQHFGDGTRLSIL.

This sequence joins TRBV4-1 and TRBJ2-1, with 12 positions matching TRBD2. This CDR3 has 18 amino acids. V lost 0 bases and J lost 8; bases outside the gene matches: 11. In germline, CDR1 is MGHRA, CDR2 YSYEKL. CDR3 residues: CASSQDWVRTSGKDEQFF. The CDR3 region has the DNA TGCGCCAGCAGCCAAGATTGGGTACGGACTAGCGGGAAGGATGAGCAGTTCTTC.

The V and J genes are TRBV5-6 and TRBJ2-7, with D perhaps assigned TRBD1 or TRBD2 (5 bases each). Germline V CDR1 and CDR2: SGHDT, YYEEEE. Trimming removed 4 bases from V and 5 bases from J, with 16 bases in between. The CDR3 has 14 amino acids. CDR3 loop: CASSPGTRLHEQYF. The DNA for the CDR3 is TGTGCCAGCAGCCCCGGGACCCGCCTCCACGAGCAGTACTTC. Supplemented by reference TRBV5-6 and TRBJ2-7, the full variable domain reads DAGVTQSPTHLIKTRGQQVTLRCSPKSGHDTVSWYQQALGQGPQFIFQYYEEEERQRGNFPDRFSGHQFPNYSSELNVNALLLGDSALYLCASSPGTRLHEQYFGPGTRLTVT.

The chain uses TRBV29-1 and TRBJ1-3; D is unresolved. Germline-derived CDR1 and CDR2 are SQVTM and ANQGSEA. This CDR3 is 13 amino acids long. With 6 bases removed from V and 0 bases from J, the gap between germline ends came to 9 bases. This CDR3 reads CSVIKSSGNTIYF. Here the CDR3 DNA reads TGCAGCGTCATAAAAAGCTCTGGAAACACCATATATTTT. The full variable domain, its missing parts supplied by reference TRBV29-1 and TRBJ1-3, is SAVISQKPSRDICQRGTSLTIQCQVDSQVTMMFWYRQQPGQSLTLIATANQGSEATYESGFVIDKFPISRPNLTFSTLTVSNMSPEDSSIYLCSVIKSSGNTIYFGEGSWLTVV.

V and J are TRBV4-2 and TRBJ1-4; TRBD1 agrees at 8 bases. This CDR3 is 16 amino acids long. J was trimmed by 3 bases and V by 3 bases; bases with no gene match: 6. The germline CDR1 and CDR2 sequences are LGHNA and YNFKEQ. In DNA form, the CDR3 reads TGTGCCAGCAGCCATGCCGGACAGGGCCCTAATGAAAAACTGTTTTTT. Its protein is CASSHAGQGPNEKLFF.

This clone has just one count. The CDR3 nucleotides are TGTGCCAGCTCACCACGGGGTTTCCCAGCGAATGAGCAGTTCTTC. This gives the protein CASSPRGFPANEQFF. The J gene is TRBJ2-1, the V gene TRBV18; D is unresolved. V lost 1 base and J lost 7, with 14 bases in between. CDR3 length: 15 residues. Germline V CDR1 and CDR2: KGHSH, LQKENI.

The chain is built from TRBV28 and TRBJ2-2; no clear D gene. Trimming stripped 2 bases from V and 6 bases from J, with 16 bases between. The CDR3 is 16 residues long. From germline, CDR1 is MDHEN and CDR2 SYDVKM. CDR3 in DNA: TGTGCCAGCAGTTTAGATGGCTTCCTGGGTGCCGGGGAGCTGTTTTTT. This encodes CASSLDGFLGAGELFF. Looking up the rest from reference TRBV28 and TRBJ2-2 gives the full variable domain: DVKVTQSSRYLVKRTGEKVFLECVQDMDHENMFWYRQDPGLGLRLIYFSYDVKMKEKGDIPEGYSVSREKKERFSLILESASTNQTSMYLCASSLDGFLGAGELFFGEGSRLTVL.

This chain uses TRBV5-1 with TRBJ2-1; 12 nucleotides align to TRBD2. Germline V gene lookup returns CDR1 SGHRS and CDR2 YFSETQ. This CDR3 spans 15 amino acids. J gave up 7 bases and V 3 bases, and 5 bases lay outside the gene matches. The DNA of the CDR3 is TGCGCCAGCAGCTCCACTAGCGGGAGGTTGAATGAGCAGTTCTTC. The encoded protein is CASSSTSGRLNEQFF.

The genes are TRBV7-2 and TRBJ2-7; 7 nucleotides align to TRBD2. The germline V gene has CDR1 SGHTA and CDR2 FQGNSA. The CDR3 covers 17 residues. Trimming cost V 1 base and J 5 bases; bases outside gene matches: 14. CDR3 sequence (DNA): TGTGCCAGCAGCTTAGTAGGGGCTAGCGGCCTTCGGAACGAGCAGTACTTC. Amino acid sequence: CASSLVGASGLRNEQYF.